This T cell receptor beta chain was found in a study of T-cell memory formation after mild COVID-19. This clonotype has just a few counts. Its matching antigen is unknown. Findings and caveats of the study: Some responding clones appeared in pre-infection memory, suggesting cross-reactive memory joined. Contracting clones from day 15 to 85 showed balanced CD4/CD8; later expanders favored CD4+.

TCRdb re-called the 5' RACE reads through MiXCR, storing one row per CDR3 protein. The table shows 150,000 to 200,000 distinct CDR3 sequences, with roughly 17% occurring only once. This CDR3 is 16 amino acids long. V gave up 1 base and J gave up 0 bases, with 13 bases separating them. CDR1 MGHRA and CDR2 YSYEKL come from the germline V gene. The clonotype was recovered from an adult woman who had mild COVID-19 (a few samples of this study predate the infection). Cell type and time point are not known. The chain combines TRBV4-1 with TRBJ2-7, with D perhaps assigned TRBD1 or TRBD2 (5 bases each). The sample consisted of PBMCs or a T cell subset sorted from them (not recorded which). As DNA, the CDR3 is TGCGCCAGCAGCCAAGCGAGGGGCTTCGGCTCCTACGAGCAGTACTTC. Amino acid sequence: CASSQARGFGSYEQYF.